The 31 T cell receptor beta chains below come from one sample, sequenced in a study of blood T cell repertoires in COVID-19. Clones were sequenced by immunoSEQ multiplex PCR, and TCRdb holds only the in-frame ones, with some missing. The data contain around 130,000 clones, approximately 77% of them seen just once; the ten biggest clones take up roughly 7.9%. Material for sequencing was peripheral blood. The receptor source for this set is a human donor in a cohort sampled during active COVID-19.

The rearrangement joins TRBV6-1 to TRBJ1-1; tentatively, D is TRBD1 (5 bases). The CDR3 extends over 14 amino acids. The ends were cut back, 1 base at V and 1 base at J, with 7 bases in the middle. CDR1 is MNHNS, CDR2 SASEGT, per germline. CDR3 amino acids: CASSEGTTNTEAFF. The CDR3 DNA follows: TGTGCCAGCAGTGAAGGGACAACGAACACTGAAGCTTTCTTT.

The V gene is TRBV20-1, the J gene TRBJ1-1, with D perhaps TRBD1 (5 bases). CDR1 and CDR2 from the germline V gene are DFQATT and SNEGSKA (reference sequence). Trimming left V 3 bases short and J 1 base short, with 18 bases between. The CDR3 totals 16 residues. CDR3 amino acids: CSASGQGDPPNTEAFF. Here the CDR3 DNA reads TGCAGTGCTAGTGGGCAGGGTGATCCGCCGAACACTGAAGCTTTCTTT.

V gene TRBV5-1 combines with J gene TRBJ2-6; 8 bases agree with TRBD1. The germline gives CDR1 SGHRS, CDR2 YFSETQ. This CDR3 has 20 amino acids. J gave up 1 base and V 4 bases, and 16 bases lay outside the gene matches. The CDR3 reads CASSTRDRSPSFSGANVLTF. The CDR3 nucleotides are TGCGCCAGCAGCACCCGGGACAGGTCACCCTCTTTTTCTGGGGCCAACGTCCTGACTTTC.

The rearrangement links TRBV7-2 to TRBJ2-7; 8 bases align to TRBD1. The CDR3 has 16 residues. Germline lookup yields CDR1 SGHTA and CDR2 FQGNSA. Germline trimming cut 5 bases from V and 8 bases from J; bases unmatched to any gene: 17. The CDR3 is CASSPSLTGGRYKQYF. Here the CDR3 DNA reads TGTGCCAGCAGCCCCTCTCTAACAGGGGGGAGATACAAGCAGTACTTC.

The chain recombines TRBV19 with TRBJ1-1; D is uncertain. The CDR3 spans 12 residues. In germline, CDR1 is LNHDA, CDR2 SQIVND (reference sequence). V lost 7 bases to trimming and J lost 1 base, with 7 bases between them. CDR3 nucleotides: TGTGCCAGTACCCCAGGGAACACTGAAGCTTTCTTT. Translation: CASTPGNTEAFF.

The chain combines TRBV5-1 with TRBJ2-5; possibly TRBD1 for D (5 bases). Germline CDR1 reads SGHRS; CDR2 reads YFSETQ. CDR3 length: 15 residues. Trimming removed 0 bases from V and 5 bases from J, with 14 bases in between. The CDR3 nucleotides read TGCGCCAGCAGCTTGGACAGGCCCACAACCGAGACCCAGTACTTC. Protein sequence: CASSLDRPTTETQYF.

This chain links TRBV7-9 with TRBJ1-2, with 8 bases identical to TRBD1. Germline assignment: CDR1 SEHNR and CDR2 FQNEAQ (reference sequence). The CDR3 is 17 residues long. V shed 5 bases, J shed 3 bases, and the junction held 14 bases outside the gene matches. In DNA form, the CDR3 reads TGTGCCAGCAGCCAGGGGGCAGGAGGGCGAGGGGACTATGGCTACACCTTC. It codes for CASSQGAGGRGDYGYTF.

The chain combines TRBV3-1 (or the pseudogene TRBV3-2) with TRBJ2-7, with unresolved D. Trimming pared 1 base from V and 6 bases from J, leaving 13 bases between. The CDR3 length is 14 residues. The germline CDR1 and CDR2 sequences are LGHDT and YNNKEL (reference sequence). The CDR3 sequence: CASSQVRHYREQYF. For the CDR3, the DNA is TGTGCCAGCAGCCAAGTGAGGCACTATCGCGAGCAGTACTTC.

A single count supports this clone. This chain uses TRBV6-5 with TRBJ1-2, with D unclear. Germline CDR1 MNHEY, CDR2 SVGAGI. This CDR3 has 13 residues. V was shortened by 6 bases and J by 7 bases, with 15 bases between the two germline ends. CDR3 region: CASRAQRPFGYTF. In nucleotides, the CDR3 is TGTGCCAGCAGGGCCCAGCGCCCCTTTGGCTACACCTTC.

The V call is TRBV7-9, the J call TRBJ2-7, with 9 bases identical to TRBD1. The CDR3 loop spans 14 amino acids. Germline assignment: CDR1 SEHNR and CDR2 FQNEAQ (reference sequence). The trim removed 8 bases at V and 3 bases at J, leaving 8 bases unmatched. The CDR3 region is CASETGQGFYEQYF. CDR3 in DNA: TGTGCCAGCGAAACGGGACAGGGTTTCTACGAGCAGTACTTC.

The rearrangement uses TRBV28 and TRBJ1-6, with 9 bases fitting TRBD1. In germline, CDR1 is MDHEN, CDR2 SYDVKM. The CDR3 runs to 17 residues. With 6 bases clipped from V and 0 bases from J, the junction kept 6 bases outside the gene matches. The CDR3 bases are TGTGCCAGCAGATCCGGGACAGGGAGCTCCTATAATTCACCCCTCCACTTT. It codes for CASRSGTGSSYNSPLHF.

V is TRBV25-1 and J is TRBJ2-7; tentative D call: TRBD1 (6 bases). This CDR3 contains 13 residues. V was cut by 3 bases and J by 7 bases, with 13 bases left in between. CDR1 and CDR2 from the germline V gene are MGHDK and SYGVNS. The chain's CDR3 is CASSETGPREQYF. As DNA, the CDR3 is TGTGCCAGCAGTGAGACAGGCCCCAGGGAGCAGTACTTC.

The rearrangement joins TRBV6-1 to TRBJ2-6; the D gene is possibly TRBD1 (6 bases). Trimming cost V 0 bases and J 2 bases, with 20 bases left between them. This CDR3 contains 20 residues. CDR1 MNHNS and CDR2 SASEGT come from the germline V gene. The DNA of the CDR3 is TGTGCCAGCAGTGAAGCGGCACAGGGCCTACCCTTTACTGGGGCCAACGTCCTGACTTTC. It is translated as CASSEAAQGLPFTGANVLTF.

This rearrangement joins TRBV18 to TRBJ1-1, with 9 bases that match TRBD1. CDR1 and CDR2 from the germline V gene are KGHSH and LQKENI. The CDR3 extends over 16 amino acids. Trimming removed 1 base from V and 1 base from J; junction bases left unmatched: 4. The DNA of the CDR3 is TGTGCCAGCTCACCACGGGACAGGGCCCCGAACACTGAAGCTTTCTTT. It specifies CASSPRDRAPNTEAFF.

The V call is TRBV7-8, the J call TRBJ2-7; D is undetermined. CDR1 is SGHVS and CDR2 is FQNEAQ in the germline V gene. This CDR3 is 15 amino acids long. Trimming removed 1 base from V and 4 bases from J, with 14 bases in between. The CDR3 DNA is TGTGCCAGCAGCTTAGACAGAAGCAAATTGTACGAGCAGTACTTC. Protein sequence: CASSLDRSKLYEQYF. The variable domain in full, completed from reference TRBV7-8 and TRBJ2-7, reads GAGVSQSPRYKVAKRGQDVALRCDPISGHVSLFWYQQALGQGPEFLTYFQNEAQLDKSGLPSDRFFAERPEGSVSTLKIQRTQQEDSAVYLCASSLDRSKLYEQYFGPGTRLTVT.

This chain joins TRBV7-8 and TRBJ1-1; D unclear. Trimming cost V 0 bases and J 1 base, with 6 bases left between them. From germline, CDR1 is SGHVS and CDR2 FQNEAQ. This CDR3 has 14 amino acids. In DNA form, the CDR3 reads TGTGCCAGCAGCTTAGCGGCAGGGAACACTGAAGCTTTCTTT. Translated: CASSLAAGNTEAFF.

This chain joins TRBV5-1 and TRBJ1-1, with D possibly TRBD1 on 6 matching bases. The V gene's germline CDR1 is SGHRS and CDR2 YFSETQ. Trimming pared 3 bases from V and 4 bases from J, leaving 10 bases between. CDR3 length: 13 amino acids. CDR3 amino acids: CASSSGRGTEAFF. The CDR3 DNA reads TGCGCCAGCAGCTCGGGCAGGGGCACTGAAGCTTTCTTT. Looking up the rest from reference TRBV5-1 and TRBJ1-1 gives the full variable domain: KAGVTQTPRYLIKTRGQQVTLSCSPISGHRSVSWYQQTPGQGLQFLFEYFSETQRNKGNFPGRFSGRQFSNSRSEMNVSTLELGDSALYLCASSSGRGTEAFFGQGTRLTVV.

The gene calls are TRBV7-2 and TRBJ2-5; 12 bases are a match to TRBD2. CDR1 and CDR2 from the germline V gene are SGHTA and FQGNSA. CDR3 length equals 19 residues. V shed 2 bases and J 5 bases; nucleotides not matched to a gene: 15. CDR3 residues: CASSLRVGGTSGPWETQYF. Here the CDR3 DNA reads TGTGCCAGCAGCTTAAGGGTCGGGGGGACTAGCGGGCCCTGGGAGACCCAGTACTTC.

The chain combines TRBV19 with TRBJ2-6; the D gene is possibly TRBD1 (5 bases). V lost 3 bases, J lost 1 base, and 13 bases lay in between. CDR3 length: 17 residues. The germline V gene encodes CDR1 LNHDA and CDR2 SQIVND (reference sequence). The CDR3 loop reads CASSMGWQGSGANVLTF. Here the CDR3 DNA reads TGTGCCAGTAGTATGGGTTGGCAGGGTTCTGGGGCCAACGTCCTGACTTTC.

The chain recombines TRBV5-6 with TRBJ2-4; D is uncertain. From germline, CDR1 is SGHDT and CDR2 YYEEEE. The CDR3 runs to 14 residues. Trimming took off 1 base at V and 7 bases at J, with 12 bases between the two ends. CDR3 residues: CASSLKTVRNIQYF. The CDR3 DNA reads TGTGCCAGCAGCTTGAAAACGGTTCGGAACATTCAGTACTTC.

The chain joins TRBV12-5 to TRBJ1-6; 7 nucleotides line up with TRBD1. This CDR3 contains 17 residues. CDR1 and CDR2 (germline): LGHNT, FRNRAP. The J segment lost 3 bases and the V segment lost 3 bases, leaving 8 bases of the junction unmatched. The CDR3 region is CASGFSGTESYNSPLHF. CDR3 coding DNA: TGTGCTAGTGGTTTCTCCGGGACAGAGAGCTATAATTCACCCCTCCACTTT.

This clone turned up a few times. The CDR3 protein is CASSSIIATGSYNSPLHF. The CDR3 DNA reads TGTGCCAGCAGCTCCATTATTGCGACGGGCTCCTATAATTCACCCCTCCACTTT. The chain employs TRBV11-3 and TRBJ1-6; unclear D gene. The CDR3 length is 18 residues. The V end was cut by 4 bases, the J end by 0 bases, with 16 bases between. Germline V gene data show CDR1 as SGHNT and CDR2 as YENEEA.

Worth noting for this clone: Compared with germline, one end of the junction differs, possibly owing to a read error. This chain uses TRBV6-5 with TRBJ2-7, with 8 bases fitting TRBD2. Germline loops: CDR1 MNHEY, CDR2 SVGAGI. This CDR3 has 13 amino acids. This CDR3 is CASGPGLDSQRDF. The CDR3 bases are TGTGCCAGTGGCCCGGGACTAGATAGTCAGCGGGACTTC.

The chain employs TRBV24-1 and TRBJ2-7; TRBD1 aligns across 10 bases. The CDR3 extends over 14 amino acids. V shed 1 base and J 5 bases; nucleotides not matched to a gene: 1. Germline V gene sequence: CDR1 KGHDR, CDR2 SFDVKD. The CDR3 DNA sequence: TGTGCCACCAGTGATTTTGACAGGGGGCACGAGCAGTACTTC. This gives the protein CATSDFDRGHEQYF.

The V gene is TRBV30, the J gene TRBJ1-1; unclear D gene. Germline CDR1 GTSNPN, CDR2 SVGIG (reference sequence). Trimming shortened V by 2 bases and J by 0 bases, and 7 bases separated the two germline ends. The CDR3 runs 13 residues. CDR3 region: CAWSFTLNTEAFF. Written as DNA, the CDR3 is TGTGCCTGGAGTTTTACACTGAACACTGAAGCTTTCTTT.

The V gene is TRBV30, the J gene TRBJ1-1; D gene ambiguous. Germline V gives CDR1 GTSNPN, CDR2 SVGIG (reference sequence). Between the trimmed V and J ends, which lost 0 bases and 8 bases, there was a span of 7 bases. The CDR3 spans 11 residues. The CDR3 DNA sequence: TGTGCCTGGAGTGTTGGAGGGGAAGCTTTCTTT. It translates to CAWSVGGEAFF.

The chain has TRBV28 and TRBJ2-7; 8 nucleotides agree with TRBD1. Looked up from germline, CDR1 is MDHEN and CDR2 is SYDVKM. This CDR3 spans 15 amino acids. J gave up 0 bases and V 5 bases, and 6 bases lay outside the gene matches. The CDR3 nucleotides read TGTGCCAGCAGTGTACCGGGACAGGACTCCTACGAGCAGTACTTC. This codes for CASSVPGQDSYEQYF. Drawing the rest from reference TRBV28 and TRBJ2-7, the complete variable domain is DVKVTQSSRYLVKRTGEKVFLECVQDMDHENMFWYRQDPGLGLRLIYFSYDVKMKEKGDIPEGYSVSREKKERFSLILESASTNQTSMYLCASSVPGQDSYEQYFGPGTRLTVT.

The chain combines TRBV6-1 with TRBJ2-7, with TRBD2 matching 9 bases. J gave up 4 bases and V 2 bases, and 12 bases lay outside the gene matches. CDR3 length: 17 amino acids. Germline loops: CDR1 MNHNS, CDR2 SASEGT. In nucleotides, the CDR3 is TGTGCCAGCAGTGAAACAAAGGCGGGAGGGCTAGGGTACGAGCAGTACTTC. It yields the protein CASSETKAGGLGYEQYF.

This clone was found a few times. J is TRBJ1-6 and V is TRBV6-5; D is unresolved. Germline V lookup: CDR1 MNHEY, CDR2 SVGAGI. This CDR3 is built from 12 residues. V shed 6 bases and J shed 10 bases, with 10 bases lying between them. The CDR3 loop reads CASRYAKSPLHF. In nucleotides, the CDR3 is TGTGCCAGCAGATATGCTAAGTCACCCCTCCACTTT.

The V call is TRBV6-6, the J call TRBJ2-5; D ambiguous. Looked up from germline, CDR1 is MNHNY and CDR2 is SVGAGI (reference sequence). Deletions cut 0 bases from V and 4 bases from J, with 6 bases between. This CDR3 comprises 13 residues. The CDR3 region has the DNA TGTGCCAGCAGTTACTCCAACTCAGAGACCCAGTACTTC. Protein product: CASSYSNSETQYF.

The chain joins TRBV5-8 to TRBJ2-7, with TRBD1 matching 8 bases. Trimming cost V 0 bases and J 5 bases; bases outside gene matches: 7. CDR1 and CDR2 from the germline V gene are SGHTS and YDEGEE. The length of the CDR3 is 15 residues. CDR3 residues: CASSLALTGANEQYF. DNA for the CDR3: TGTGCCAGCAGCTTGGCCCTGACAGGGGCAAACGAGCAGTACTTC.